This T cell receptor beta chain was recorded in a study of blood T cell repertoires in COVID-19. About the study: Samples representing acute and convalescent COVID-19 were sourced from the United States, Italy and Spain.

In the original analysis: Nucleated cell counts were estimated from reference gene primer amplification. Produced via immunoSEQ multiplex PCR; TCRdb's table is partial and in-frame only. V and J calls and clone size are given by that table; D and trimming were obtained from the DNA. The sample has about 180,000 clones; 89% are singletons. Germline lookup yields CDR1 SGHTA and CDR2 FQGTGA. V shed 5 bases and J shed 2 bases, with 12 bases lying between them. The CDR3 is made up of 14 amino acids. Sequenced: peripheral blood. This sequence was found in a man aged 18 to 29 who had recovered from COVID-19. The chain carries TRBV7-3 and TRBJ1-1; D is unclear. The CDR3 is CASSQAGLNTEAFF. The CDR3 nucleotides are TGTGCCAGCAGCCAAGCTGGACTTAACACTGAAGCTTTCTTT.